The rows below give T cell receptor beta chains drawn from one sample of a study of T cell responses to AZD1222 COVID-19 vaccine. Assay used: immunoSEQ multiplex PCR; TCRdb lists only in-frame clones, some missing. The table lists 95,000 to 110,000 clones, around 90% of them singletons. Material: peripheral blood, obtained on day 0 of AZD1222 vaccination. The receptors originated from an adult in good health. The CDR3 runs from the conserved cysteine through the conserved F or W. A D gene is named only where the DNA matches it firmly. Only part of the rows carry a size: once, few, many, or a class if the clone is expanded.

size,D,V,J,CDR3,DNA
-,-,TRBV7-2,TRBJ2-2,CASSSVVTGELFF,TGTGCCAGCAGCTCAGTGGTCACCGGGGAGCTGTTTTTT
-,-,TRBV19,TRBJ1-5,CASINAGRPEPQHF,TGTGCCAGTATCAACGCTGGGCGCCCAGAGCCCCAGCATTTT
-,-,TRBV4-2,TRBJ1-4,CASSHEPQAAKEKLFF,TGTGCCAGCAGCCACGAACCACAGGCAGCAAAGGAAAAACTGTTTTTT
once,TRBD1,TRBV19,TRBJ1-4,CASLDRGDEKLFF,TGTGCCAGTCTCGACAGGGGTGACGAAAAACTGTTTTTT
-,-,TRBV12-3/TRBV12-4,TRBJ1-3,CASSWSSGNTIYF,TGTGCCAGCAGTTGGAGCTCTGGAAACACCATATATTTT
-,TRBD2,TRBV11-2,TRBJ2-7,CASSLDGREGEEQYF,TGTGCCAGCAGCTTAGATGGGCGGGAGGGCGAAGAGCAGTACTTC
-,-,TRBV19,TRBJ2-7,CASSLDSTYEQYF,TGTGCCAGTAGCCTGGACAGCACCTACGAGCAGTACTTC
-,-,TRBV5-4,TRBJ1-1,CASSLVPANTEAFF,TGTGCCAGCAGCTTGGTGCCCGCGAACACTGAAGCTTTCTTT
-,-,TRBV23-1,TRBJ2-5,CASSQGLGRYQETQYF,TGCGCCAGCAGTCAGGGTCTCGGAAGGTACCAAGAGACCCAGTACTTC
-,TRBD1,TRBV6-5,TRBJ1-5,CASSFAGGAGNQPQHF,TGTGCCAGCAGTTTCGCAGGGGGCGCAGGCAATCAGCCCCAGCATTTT
-,-,TRBV27,TRBJ2-7,CASSFRFPIYEQYF,TGTGCCAGCAGTTTTCGGTTTCCGATCTACGAGCAGTACTTC
-,TRBD2,TRBV3-1/TRBV3-2,TRBJ2-1,CASSQPGLAGVNEQFF,TGTGCCAGCAGCCAGCCGGGACTAGCGGGAGTAAATGAGCAGTTCTTC
few,TRBD2,TRBV9,TRBJ2-1,CASSGGTSGIYNEQFF,TGTGCCAGCAGCGGAGGGACTAGCGGGATCTACAATGAGCAGTTCTTC